Listed here are 32 T cell receptor beta chains from one sample, sequenced in a study of CD8 T cells in Susac syndrome (dated by TCRdb to about 2019). Receptor amplification or capture employed the immunoSEQ multiplex PCR assay. RNA was extracted with the RNeasy kit and about 0.5 to 1 ug was reverse transcribed using random hexamers. TCRdb reanalyzed the raw reads on its own, using fastp at Q25 for trimming and MiXCR for clone calling, and kept in-frame beta chains. Every distinct CDR3 protein forms one entry, paired with its most common genes and DNA. The sample table lists some 260,000 distinct CDR3 sequences, 85% of them with a count of one. The ten top clones hold over 0.095% of the sample. Sequenced sample: CD8+ T cells from PBMCs. All receptors derive from a human donor with multiple sclerosis.

The chain has TRBV24-1 and TRBJ2-4, with 8 bases that match TRBD1. CDR1 and CDR2 from the germline V gene are KGHDR and SFDVKD. V gave up 7 bases and J gave up 10 bases; unmatched junction bases: 23. CDR3 size: 18 residues. In DNA form, the CDR3 reads TGTGCCACCAGCGGGCAGGGGGCCCTTAATCATAAATCCGTTATTCAGTACTTC. Protein: CATSGQGALNHKSVIQYF.

Notes on this clonotype: One junction end does not reproduce the germline sequence, and a read error may be involved. The J gene is TRBJ2-5, the V gene TRBV7-7; maybe TRBD1 (5 bases). Germline V gene sequence: CDR1 SSHAT, CDR2 FNYEAQ (reference sequence). This CDR3 has 14 amino acids. The CDR3 sequence: CASSSIDSKETQYF. The DNA of the CDR3 is TGTGCTAGCAGCTCAATCGACAGCAAAGAGACCCAGTACTTC.

V is TRBV28 and J is TRBJ2-7; 9 nucleotides agree with TRBD1. Germline CDR1 and CDR2: MDHEN and SYDVKM. The length of the CDR3 is 15 residues. With 2 bases clipped from V and 3 bases from J, the junction kept 5 bases outside the gene matches. The CDR3 reads CASSLQDRGVYEQYF. The DNA of the CDR3 is TGTGCCAGCAGTTTACAGGACAGGGGTGTCTACGAGCAGTACTTC.

The chain couples TRBV14 to TRBJ1-1, with D hard to call. Trimming shortened V by 0 bases and J by 0 bases, and 11 bases separated the two germline ends. This CDR3 has 16 amino acids. From germline, CDR1 is SGHDN and CDR2 FVKESK. The CDR3 sequence: CASSQDIAPMNTEAFF. DNA for the CDR3: TGTGCCAGCAGCCAAGATATAGCTCCAATGAACACTGAAGCTTTCTTT.

This clonotype occurred once. The chain couples TRBV7-6 to TRBJ1-4; perhaps TRBD1 as D (6 bases). This CDR3 spans 17 amino acids. Looked up from germline, CDR1 is SGHVS and CDR2 is FNYEAQ. V lost 5 bases to trimming and J lost 8 bases, with 24 bases between them. Here the CDR3 reads CASSLGQLPTSSEKLFF. The CDR3 DNA reads TGTGCCAGCAGCCTCGGACAGCTACCAACTTCATCCGAAAAACTGTTTTTT.

This chain joins TRBV7-2 and TRBJ2-5; D might be TRBD1 (6 bases). Trimming cost V 3 bases and J 0 bases, with 14 bases left between them. The V gene's germline CDR1 is SGHTA and CDR2 FQGNSA. The CDR3 length is 16 residues. The CDR3 region has the DNA TGTGCCAGCAGCTTGGGCCGGACAGTGTACCAAGAGACCCAGTACTTC. The encoded protein is CASSLGRTVYQETQYF.

The V gene is TRBV20-1, the J gene TRBJ2-3; the D gene is possibly TRBD2 (6 bases). CDR1 is DFQATT, CDR2 SNEGSKA, per germline (reference sequence). Trimming took 5 bases from V and 2 from J, leaving 17 bases between them. This CDR3 contains 15 residues. Written as DNA, the CDR3 is TGCAGTGCTCCGGGGACTCTCGGGAACACAGATACGCAGTATTTT. This translates into CSAPGTLGNTDTQYF.

V usage is TRBV28 and J usage is TRBJ2-1; D is possibly TRBD2 (5 bases). Germline V CDR1 and CDR2: MDHEN, SYDVKM. There are 14 residues in the CDR3. Trimming removed 7 bases at V and 5 bases at J, with 15 bases between. The CDR3, as DNA: TGTGCCAGCACCCCTGTAGCGTGGGACAATGAGCAGTTCTTC. Residues: CASTPVAWDNEQFF.

The V call is TRBV19, the J call TRBJ2-1, with 9 bases lining up with TRBD2. Germline values: CDR1 LNHDA, CDR2 SQIVND (reference sequence). The CDR3 consists of 16 residues. V lost 1 base and J lost 10; bases outside the gene matches: 11. DNA for the CDR3: TGTGCCAGTAGTATAGGCTCGGGACTAGCTTCGGACGAGCAGTTCTTC. Translation gives CASSIGSGLASDEQFF.

For this clonotype: An end of the junction differs from the germline gene, which may be a read error. The rearrangement links TRBV4-1 to TRBJ2-1; weak D call: TRBD2 (6 bases). Germline assignment: CDR1 MGHRA and CDR2 YSYEKL. The CDR3 runs to 15 residues. CDR3 amino acids: CASSLRLGTYNERFF. Here the CDR3 DNA reads TGCGCCAGCAGCCTCAGACTAGGGACGTACAATGAGCGGTTCTTC.

In this sample, this clonotype turned up a few times. J is TRBJ2-5 and V is TRBV6-5; 11 bases map to TRBD2. V was pared by 0 bases and J by 2 bases, with 8 bases of the junction left unmatched. CDR1 and CDR2 from the germline V gene are MNHEY and SVGAGI. The CDR3 runs to 18 residues. CDR3 loop: CASSYSRASSGRQETQYF. As DNA, the CDR3 is TGTGCCAGCAGTTACTCCAGGGCTTCTAGCGGGAGGCAAGAGACCCAGTACTTC.

This rearrangement joins TRBV27 to TRBJ2-2; 12 bases are a match to TRBD2. Looked up from germline, CDR1 is MNHEY and CDR2 is SMNVEV (reference sequence). V was clipped by 2 bases and J by 6 bases; unmatched bases: 4. CDR3 length: 16 residues. The CDR3 sequence is CASSLGPSGRAGELFF. In DNA, the CDR3 is TGTGCCAGCAGTTTAGGCCCTAGCGGGAGGGCCGGGGAGCTGTTTTTT.

The chain carries TRBV27 and TRBJ2-1, with a possible D match to TRBD1 (6 bases). From germline, CDR1 is MNHEY and CDR2 SMNVEV (reference sequence). The CDR3 is 12 residues long. V shed 5 bases and J shed 6 bases, with 8 bases lying between them. The CDR3 loop is CASSKGGNEQFF. The CDR3 DNA reads as TGTGCCAGCAGTAAAGGGGGCAATGAGCAGTTCTTC.

This chain connects TRBV29-1 to TRBJ1-1; no clear D. Trimming stripped 4 bases from V and 0 bases from J, with 6 bases between. This CDR3 is 12 amino acids long. Germline V gene lookup returns CDR1 SQVTM and CDR2 ANQGSEA. CDR3 protein: CSVGRLNTEAFF. The CDR3 DNA follows: TGCAGCGTTGGTCGGCTGAACACTGAAGCTTTCTTT.

The chain links TRBV2 to TRBJ2-1; 8 nucleotides agree with TRBD1. With V trimmed by 6 bases and J by 7 bases, 14 bases remained unmatched. Germline V gives CDR1 SNHLY, CDR2 FYNNEI. The CDR3 consists of 16 residues. DNA for the CDR3: TGTGCCAGCAGGGAGATAGGACAGGGAGGTGGTAATGAGCAGTTCTTC. As protein: CASREIGQGGGNEQFF.

The genes are TRBV7-9 and TRBJ2-7, with 11 bases matching TRBD2. From germline, CDR1 is SEHNR and CDR2 FQNEAQ (reference sequence). Trimming at V came to 4 bases and at J to 5 bases, leaving 10 bases not matched to a gene. There are 16 residues in the CDR3. CDR3 protein: CASSSPTSGSSHEQYF. The CDR3 nucleotides are TGTGCCAGCAGCTCCCCCACTAGCGGGAGCTCTCACGAGCAGTACTTC.

CDR3 DNA: TGTGCCAGCAGTTACCGACTAGCGGATAGCTCCTACAATGAGCAGTTCTTC. Translating gives CASSYRLADSSYNEQFF. This chain joins TRBV12-3 or TRBV12-4 and TRBJ2-1, with 9 bases identical to TRBD2. V gave up 4 bases and J gave up 0 bases; unmatched junction bases: 7. The CDR3 consists of 17 residues.

The chain joins TRBV4-1 to TRBJ2-1; D gene uncertain. Trimming shortened V by 10 bases and J by 8 bases, and 3 bases separated the two germline ends. The CDR3 is 8 amino acids. The germline V gene encodes CDR1 MGHRA and CDR2 YSYEKL. CDR3 residues: CATHEQFF. The CDR3 coding sequence is TGCGCCACACATGAGCAGTTCTTC.

J is TRBJ2-7 and V is TRBV20-1; 9 bases are a match to TRBD2. The CDR3 runs to 14 residues. The germline V gene encodes CDR1 DFQATT and CDR2 SNEGSKA (reference sequence). Trimming took 6 bases from V and 4 from J; bases not matched to a gene: 10. CDR3 coding DNA: TGCAGTGCGGTTTCGAGCGGGGGGCTTTACGAGCAGTACTTC. It is translated as CSAVSSGGLYEQYF.

The rearrangement joins TRBV7-9 to TRBJ2-1; maybe TRBD1 (5 bases). V shed 5 bases and J shed 0 bases, with 11 bases lying between them. The CDR3 totals 15 residues. From germline, CDR1 is SEHNR and CDR2 FQNEAQ (reference sequence). CDR3 nucleotides: TGTGCCAGCAGCCCCAGGGCCCGCTCCTACAATGAGCAGTTCTTC. Encoded protein: CASSPRARSYNEQFF.

The CDR3 coding sequence is TGTGCCAGCAGTTGGACCCGGGGGTCCCAAGAGACCCAGTACTTC. Residues: CASSWTRGSQETQYF. V is TRBV6-2 or TRBV6-3 and J is TRBJ2-5; tentative D call: TRBD2 (6 bases). The CDR3 is 15 residues long. The V end lost 4 bases, the J end lost 1 base, and 13 bases lay between the germline ends. Germline CDR1 and CDR2: MNHEY and SVGEGT.

In this sample, this clonotype turned up once. This chain uses TRBV6-1 with TRBJ2-1, with TRBD2 matching over 13 bases. This CDR3 contains 18 residues. Germline CDR1 MNHNS, CDR2 SASEGT. J gave up 0 bases and V 6 bases, and 8 bases lay outside the gene matches. DNA of the CDR3: TGTGCCAGCAGGGGAGAACTAGCGGGAGGGAACTCCTACAATGAGCAGTTCTTC. Its protein product is CASRGELAGGNSYNEQFF.

V usage is TRBV5-1 and J usage is TRBJ2-1; tentatively, D is TRBD1 (6 bases). This CDR3 is 22 amino acids long. The V gene's germline CDR1 is SGHRS and CDR2 YFSETQ. Between the trimmed V and J ends, which lost 3 bases and 4 bases, there was a span of 35 bases. CDR3 loop: CASSSNTIQGPPTPTQYNEQFF. The CDR3 bases are TGCGCCAGCAGCTCAAACACCATTCAGGGGCCCCCTACACCTACCCAATACAATGAGCAGTTCTTC.

The chain couples TRBV7-2 to TRBJ2-7; D is uncertain. The germline V gene encodes CDR1 SGHTA and CDR2 FQGNSA. Trimming shortened V by 3 bases and J by 1 base, and 13 bases separated the two germline ends. The CDR3 sequence is 15 residues long. The CDR3 region is CASSLGILGSYEQYF. In DNA form, the CDR3 reads TGTGCCAGCAGCTTGGGGATTTTGGGATCCTACGAGCAGTACTTC.

This rearrangement joins TRBV9 to TRBJ1-2; TRBD1 aligns across 9 bases. The CDR3 contains 16 residues. Germline V gene sequence: CDR1 SGDLS, CDR2 YYNGEE. V shed 0 bases and J 3 bases; nucleotides not matched to a gene: 6. The CDR3 protein is CASSVGGTGHYYGYTF. The CDR3 DNA reads as TGTGCCAGCAGCGTAGGCGGGACAGGGCATTACTATGGCTACACCTTC.

A few counts support this clonotype. The V gene is TRBV5-1, the J gene TRBJ2-7; no reliable D call. Germline CDR1 reads SGHRS; CDR2 reads YFSETQ. This CDR3 spans 15 amino acids. V lost 3 bases and J 2 bases, leaving 15 bases between the germline ends. The CDR3 bases are TGCGCCAGCAGCTCTCCCAGCTGGACGACCTACGAGCAGTACTTC. Its protein is CASSSPSWTTYEQYF.

The chain has TRBV30 and TRBJ1-1; D is unresolved. CDR3 size: 14 residues. V was trimmed by 1 base and J by 0 bases, leaving 9 bases between them. CDR1 is GTSNPN and CDR2 is SVGIG in the germline V gene (reference sequence). The CDR3 bases are TGTGCCTGGAGTGATCTAGCCCTGAACACTGAAGCTTTCTTT. Its translation: CAWSDLALNTEAFF.

J is TRBJ1-3 and V is TRBV10-1; D is uncertain. The CDR3 has 11 residues. Trimming cost V 4 bases and J 8 bases, with 6 bases left between them. Germline-derived CDR1 and CDR2 are WNHNN and SYGVQD (reference sequence). Here the CDR3 DNA reads TGCGCCAGCAGTGTTGTGGACACCATATATTTT. Translated, it gives CASSVVDTIYF.

This chain links TRBV29-1 with TRBJ1-1; 10 nucleotides align to TRBD1. This CDR3 contains 14 residues. Per the germline V gene, CDR1 is SQVTM and CDR2 is ANQGSEA. Trimming at V came to 7 bases and at J to 3 bases, leaving 8 bases not matched to a gene. This CDR3 reads CSDPRQGAHTEAFF. CDR3 in DNA: TGCAGCGACCCGAGACAGGGGGCCCACACTGAAGCTTTCTTT.

This clonotype was detected a few times. The chain recombines TRBV27 with TRBJ2-1, with 12 bases lining up with TRBD2. Germline values: CDR1 MNHEY, CDR2 SMNVEV (reference sequence). CDR3 length: 15 amino acids. Germline trimming cut 3 bases from V and 8 bases from J; bases unmatched to any gene: 5. The CDR3 region is CASSLGLAGADEQFF. The CDR3 DNA sequence: TGTGCCAGCAGTTTGGGACTAGCGGGCGCCGATGAGCAGTTCTTC.

This chain joins TRBV10-2 and TRBJ1-2; possible D gene TRBD1, 5 bases. The germline V gene has CDR1 WSHSY and CDR2 SAAADI. The V end was cut by 0 bases, the J end by 0 bases, with 8 bases between. The CDR3 length is 15 residues. Written as DNA, the CDR3 is TGCGCCAGCAGTGAGTCGGGACGGACTAACTATGGCTACACCTTC. Translating gives CASSESGRTNYGYTF.

This sequence joins TRBV7-9 and TRBJ2-7, with D possibly matching TRBD2 (5 bases). Germline V gene sequence: CDR1 SEHNR, CDR2 FQNEAQ (reference sequence). The CDR3 loop spans 15 amino acids. Between the trimmed V and J ends, which lost 1 base and 4 bases, there was a span of 14 bases. The CDR3, as DNA: TGTGCCAGCAGCTTAGAAGAGGGAAGAAGGTACGAGCAGTACTTC. It codes for CASSLEEGRRYEQYF.